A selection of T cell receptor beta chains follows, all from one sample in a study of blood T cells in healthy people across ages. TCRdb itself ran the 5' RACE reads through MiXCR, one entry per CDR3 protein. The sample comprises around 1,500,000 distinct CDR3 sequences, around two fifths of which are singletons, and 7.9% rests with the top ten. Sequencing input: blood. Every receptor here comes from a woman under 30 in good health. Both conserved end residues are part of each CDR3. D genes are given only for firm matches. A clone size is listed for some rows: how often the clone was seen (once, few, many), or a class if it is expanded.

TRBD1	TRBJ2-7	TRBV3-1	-	CASSEWTGGSYEQYF	TGTGCCAGCAGCGAATGGACAGGGGGCTCCTACGAGCAGTACTTC
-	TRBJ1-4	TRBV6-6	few	CASSYPRTSNEKLFF	TGTGCCAGCAGTTACCCAAGGACTTCGAATGAAAAACTGTTTTTT
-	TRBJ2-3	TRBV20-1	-	CSARRGHSTDTQYF	TGCAGTGCAAGGAGGGGTCATAGCACAGATACGCAGTATTTT
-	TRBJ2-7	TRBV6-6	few	CASSLPPPHEQYF	TGTGCCAGCAGTTTGCCCCCACCCCACGAGCAGTACTTC
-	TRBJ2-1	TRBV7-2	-	CASSLVGISSYNEQFF	TGTGCCAGCAGCTTAGTGGGGATAAGCTCCTACAATGAGCAGTTCTTC
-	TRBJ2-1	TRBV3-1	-	CASSQVGGNNEQFF	TGTGCCAGCAGCCAGGTAGGCGGAAACAATGAGCAGTTCTTC
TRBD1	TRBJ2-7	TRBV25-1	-	CASSEHPHRGKNEQYF	TGTGCCAGCAGTGAACATCCTCACAGGGGGAAGAACGAGCAGTACTTC
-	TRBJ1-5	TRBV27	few	CASSPTGYRQPQHF	TGTGCCAGCAGTCCCACAGGGTATCGTCAGCCCCAGCATTTT
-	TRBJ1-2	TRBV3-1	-	CASSQGERGANYGHTF	TGTGCCAGCAGCCAAGGGGAAAGGGGCGCTAACTATGGCCACACCTTC
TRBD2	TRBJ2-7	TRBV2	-	CASSVTSTSYEQYF	TGTGCCAGCAGCGTGACTAGCACCTCCTACGAGCAGTACTTC
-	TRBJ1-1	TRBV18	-	CASSPRVTTEAFF	TGTGCCAGCTCCCCCAGGGTAACCACTGAAGCTTTCTTT
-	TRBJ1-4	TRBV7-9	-	CASSFGVSNEKLFF	TGTGCCAGCAGCTTCGGGGTGTCTAATGAAAAACTGTTTTTT
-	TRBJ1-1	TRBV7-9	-	CASSRNAEAFF	TGTGCCAGCAGTCGTAACGCTGAAGCTTTCTTT
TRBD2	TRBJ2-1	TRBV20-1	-	CSALERGDNEQFF	TGCAGTGCCCTAGAGCGGGGTGACAATGAGCAGTTCTTC
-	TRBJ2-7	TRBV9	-	CASSVDPGRSYEQYF	TGTGCCAGCAGCGTCGACCCAGGACGCTCCTACGAGCAGTACTTC
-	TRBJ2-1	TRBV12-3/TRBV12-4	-	CASSWGVRSYNEQFF	TGTGCCAGCAGTTGGGGGGTAAGGTCCTACAATGAGCAGTTCTTC
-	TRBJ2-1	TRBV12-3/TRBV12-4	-	CAISSLSGHPYNEQFF	TGTGCCATCAGTTCACTTTCGGGACACCCCTACAATGAGCAGTTCTTC
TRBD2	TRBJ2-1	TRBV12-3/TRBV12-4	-	CASSFPPSGAGSYNEQFF	TGTGCCAGCAGTTTTCCTCCTAGCGGGGCAGGCTCCTACAATGAGCAGTTCTTC
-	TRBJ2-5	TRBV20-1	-	CSAGTGDQETQYF	TGCAGTGCTGGGACGGGGGACCAAGAGACCCAGTACTTC
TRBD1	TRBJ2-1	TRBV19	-	CASRPLYGTGKSDEQFF	TGTGCCAGTAGGCCCTTATATGGGACAGGGAAAAGCGATGAGCAGTTCTTC
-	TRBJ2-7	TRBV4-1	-	CASSQFTHGSSYNEQYF	TGCGCCAGCAGCCAATTCACCCACGGATCTTCCTACAATGAGCAGTACTTC
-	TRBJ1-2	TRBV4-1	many	CASSQDRGGLNYGYTF	TGCGCCAGCAGCCAAGATCGAGGAGGGCTGAACTATGGCTACACCTTC
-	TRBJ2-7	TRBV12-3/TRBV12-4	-	CASSMQREQYF	TGTGCCAGCAGTATGCAGCGGGAGCAGTACTTC
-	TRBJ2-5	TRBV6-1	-	CASAMAAQETQYF	TGTGCCAGCGCCATGGCAGCTCAAGAGACCCAGTACTTC
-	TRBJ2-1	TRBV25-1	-	CASSESSHNEQFF	TGTGCCAGCAGTGAATCATCCCACAATGAGCAGTTCTTC
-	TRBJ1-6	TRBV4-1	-	CASSTRTADNSPPHF	TGTGCCAGCAGCACAAGGACGGCCGATAATTCACCCCCCCACTTT
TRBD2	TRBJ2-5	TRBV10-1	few	CASSELSGRLHETQYF	TGCGCCAGCAGTGAGTTGAGCGGGAGATTGCACGAGACCCAGTACTTC
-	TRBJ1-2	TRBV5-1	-	CASTKGHGAVDGYTF	TGCGCCAGCACAAAAGGGCACGGGGCAGTCGACGGCTACACCTTC
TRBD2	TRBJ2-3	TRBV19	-	CASSAGTSGGSTDTQYF	TGTGCCAGTAGTGCCGGGACTAGCGGTGGTAGCACAGATACGCAGTATTTT
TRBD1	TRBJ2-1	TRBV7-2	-	CASSSGQGAFNEQFF	TGTGCCAGCAGCTCTGGACAGGGGGCGTTTAATGAGCAGTTCTTC
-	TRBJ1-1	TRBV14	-	CASSQRLNTEAFF	TGTGCCAGCAGCCAAAGGCTGAACACTGAAGCTTTCTTT
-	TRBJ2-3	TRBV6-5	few	CASSLFLQHGTQRTDTQYF	TGTGCCAGCAGTTTATTCCTCCAACACGGGACTCAACGTACAGATACGCAGTATTTT
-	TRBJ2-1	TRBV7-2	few	CASSLAAVYNEQFF	TGTGCCAGCAGCTTAGCGGCAGTATACAATGAGCAGTTCTTC
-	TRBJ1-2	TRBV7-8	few	CASSFRDGSYGYTF	TGTGCCAGCAGCTTCCGGGACGGCTCCTATGGCTACACCTTC
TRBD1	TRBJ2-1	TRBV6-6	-	CASRDSLLGEQFF	TGTGCCAGCCGGGACAGCCTTCTGGGTGAGCAGTTCTTC
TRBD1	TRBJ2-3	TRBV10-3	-	CAIADRVTDTQYF	TGTGCCATCGCGGACAGGGTGACAGATACGCAGTATTTT
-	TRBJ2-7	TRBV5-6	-	CASSSEQTSRYEQYF	TGTGCCAGCAGCTCGGAACAGACTAGTCGGTACGAGCAGTACTTC
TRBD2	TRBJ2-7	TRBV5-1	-	CASSLGLAGGPGANEQYF	TGCGCCAGCAGCTTGGGACTAGCGGGAGGGCCCGGCGCCAACGAGCAGTACTTC
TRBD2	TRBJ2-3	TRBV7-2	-	CASSIRTSPTDTQYF	TGTGCCAGCAGCATCAGGACTAGCCCCACAGATACGCAGTATTTT
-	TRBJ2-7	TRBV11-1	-	CASSDLPGRSYEQYF	TGTGCCAGCAGCGATCTACCGGGACGATCCTACGAGCAGTACTTC
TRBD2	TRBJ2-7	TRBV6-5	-	CASSLAATSSYEQYF	TGTGCCAGCAGTCTAGCGGCAACGAGCTCCTACGAGCAGTACTTC
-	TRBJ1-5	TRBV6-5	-	CASRSGADQPQHF	TGTGCCAGCAGATCAGGCGCGGATCAGCCCCAGCATTTT
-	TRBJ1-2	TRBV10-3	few	CAISVTFSGYTF	TGTGCCATCAGTGTGACATTCTCTGGCTACACCTTC
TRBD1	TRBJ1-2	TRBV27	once	CACSVKSPGGSYGYTF	TGTGCCTGCAGTGTCAAATCCCCAGGGGGTTCGTATGGCTACACCTTC
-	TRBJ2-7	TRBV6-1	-	CASRDGHYEQYF	TGTGCCAGCAGGGACGGACATTACGAGCAGTACTTC
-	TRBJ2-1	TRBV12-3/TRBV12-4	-	CASSMTIYNEQFF	TGTGCCAGCAGTATGACTATCTACAATGAGCAGTTCTTC
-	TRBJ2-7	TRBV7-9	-	CASSGQGLSSYEQYF	TGTGCCAGCAGCGGACAGGGACTAAGCTCCTACGAGCAGTACTTC
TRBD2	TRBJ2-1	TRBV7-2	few	CASSFTGGLNNEQFF	TGTGCCAGCAGCTTCACCGGGGGACTAAACAATGAGCAGTTCTTC
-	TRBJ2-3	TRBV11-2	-	CASSLDVIGGWDTQYF	TGTGCCAGCAGCTTAGACGTGATAGGGGGTTGGGATACGCAGTATTTT
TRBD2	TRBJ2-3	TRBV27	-	CASMRISGASSSTDTQYF	TGTGCCAGCATGAGGATAAGCGGGGCCTCTTCCTCCACAGATACGCAGTATTTT
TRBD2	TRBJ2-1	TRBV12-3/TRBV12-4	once	CASSLAPGLAGHNEQFF	TGTGCCAGCAGTTTAGCACCGGGACTAGCGGGGCACAATGAGCAGTTCTTC
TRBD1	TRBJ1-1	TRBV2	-	CASSEGDRGTEAFF	TGTGCCAGCAGTGAGGGGGACAGGGGGACTGAAGCTTTCTTT
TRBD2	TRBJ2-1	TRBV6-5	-	CASSYSKGGRAEYNEQFF	TGTGCCAGCAGTTACTCGAAGGGCGGGAGGGCTGAGTACAATGAGCAGTTCTTC
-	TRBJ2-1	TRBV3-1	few	CASSQVQRGEQFF	TGTGCCAGCAGCCAAGTCCAGCGCGGTGAGCAGTTCTTC
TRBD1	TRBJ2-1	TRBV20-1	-	CSPYRTGGGNEQFF	TGCAGTCCTTACAGGACAGGGGGCGGGAATGAGCAGTTCTTC
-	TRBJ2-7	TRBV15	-	CATSSTRQDEPYEQYF	TGTGCCACCAGCAGCACGAGACAGGACGAACCCTACGAGCAGTACTTC